The 11 T cell receptor beta chains below come from one sample, sequenced in a study of OX40 agonist ivuxolimab in advanced cancers. The repertoire was sequenced with immunoSEQ multiplex PCR; TCRdb's copy has only in-frame clones and lacks some. The sample contains about 32,000 clones, over 80% of which appear only once. The source was CD4+ or CD8+ T cells sorted from blood, collected in a trial of the OX40 agonist ivuxolimab. The receptor set was obtained from an adult with an advanced solid tumor such as melanoma, head and neck, liver or kidney cancer.

V is TRBV4-2 and J is TRBJ1-5, with a possible D match to TRBD1 (5 bases). CDR1 and CDR2 (germline): LGHNA, YNFKEQ. Trimming cost V 3 bases and J 7 bases, with 7 bases left between them. The length of the CDR3 is 12 residues. The CDR3 spells CASSQGGQPQHF. In DNA form, the CDR3 reads TGTGCCAGCAGCCAGGGGGGACAGCCCCAGCATTTT.

The chain has TRBV7-3 and TRBJ2-1; the match to TRBD2 covers 13 bases. Germline CDR1 SGHTA, CDR2 FQGTGA. The CDR3 contains 15 residues. V trimming: 5 bases; J trimming: 8 bases; junction bases outside the gene matches: 6. The CDR3 spells CASSLGLAGSYEQFF. DNA for the CDR3: TGTGCCAGCAGCCTGGGACTAGCGGGGAGCTATGAGCAGTTCTTC.

The chain employs TRBV4-3 and TRBJ1-2, with TRBD1 matching over 9 bases. J gave up 5 bases and V 1 base, and 5 bases lay outside the gene matches. Germline V gene sequence: CDR1 LGHNA, CDR2 YSLEER. This CDR3 contains 15 residues. The CDR3 protein is CASSQGGTGPYGYTF. In DNA form, the CDR3 reads TGCGCCAGCAGCCAAGGCGGGACAGGGCCGTATGGCTACACCTTC.

This rearrangement joins TRBV5-1 to TRBJ2-7; no firm D call. Trimming removed 0 bases from V and 2 bases from J, with 9 bases in between. This CDR3 has 14 residues. Germline V gene sequence: CDR1 SGHRS, CDR2 YFSETQ. CDR3 sequence reads: CASSLGDFPYEQYF. CDR3 DNA sequence: TGCGCCAGCAGCTTGGGTGACTTTCCCTACGAGCAGTACTTC.

The gene calls are TRBV5-6 and TRBJ2-4, with 8 bases lining up with TRBD1. The CDR3 covers 15 residues. The germline gives CDR1 SGHDT, CDR2 YYEEEE. V lost 0 bases, J lost 6 bases, and 5 bases stayed unmatched. CDR3 nucleotides: TGTGCCAGCAGCTTGGGCAGGGGGCCCATAAACATTCAGTACTTC. Protein: CASSLGRGPINIQYF.

The chain has TRBV19 and TRBJ2-1; TRBD2 matches 12 bases. Germline V gene data show CDR1 as LNHDA and CDR2 as SQIVND (reference sequence). V lost 8 bases, J lost 1 base, and 0 bases stayed unmatched. There are 14 residues in the CDR3. CDR3 residues: CASLAGGSYNEQFF. The CDR3 region has the DNA TGTGCCAGTCTAGCGGGGGGGTCCTACAATGAGCAGTTCTTC.

The chain has TRBV5-6 and TRBJ2-7, with 8 bases that match TRBD1. V gave up 5 bases and J gave up 6 bases; unmatched junction bases: 10. The CDR3 sequence is 14 residues long. The germline V gene encodes CDR1 SGHDT and CDR2 YYEEEE. This CDR3 reads CASSWGTGPSEQYV. The CDR3 DNA sequence: TGTGCCAGCAGTTGGGGGACAGGACCTTCCGAGCAGTACGTC.

This chain uses TRBV28 with TRBJ1-5, with unresolved D. V was clipped by 3 bases and J by 7 bases, with 1 base between them. CDR1 and CDR2 from the germline V gene are MDHEN and SYDVKM. The CDR3 extends over 10 amino acids. CDR3: CASSFQPQHF. The CDR3, as DNA: TGTGCCAGCAGTTTCCAGCCCCAGCATTTT.

On this clone itself: Distinct nucleotide sequences in the sample also encode this CDR3. V and J are TRBV7-9 and TRBJ1-5; D is perhaps TRBD1 (5 bases). Trimming left V 3 bases short and J 6 bases short, with 6 bases between. CDR1 is SEHNR and CDR2 is FQNEAQ in the germline V gene (reference sequence). CDR3 length: 12 residues. CDR3: CASSLGTQPQHF. The DNA of the CDR3 is TGTGCCAGCAGCTTGGGGACTCAGCCCCAGCATTTT. Filled out from reference TRBV7-9 and TRBJ1-5, the complete variable domain reads DTGVSQNPRHKITKRGQNVTFRCDPISEHNRLYWYRQTLGQGPEFLTYFQNEAQLEKSRLLSDRFSAERPKGSFSTLEIQRTEQGDSAMYLCASSLGTQPQHFGDGTRLSIL.

Remarks on this clone: A read error may produce the germline difference seen at one junction end. V and J are TRBV4-2 and TRBJ2-4; D is ambiguous. The CDR3 has 14 residues. Germline V gives CDR1 LGHNA, CDR2 YNFKEQ. The CDR3 DNA is TGTGCCAGCAGTCAAGTTGGCCGGGAAAACATTCAGTACTTC. Translation: CASSQVGRENIQYF.

The chain joins TRBV11-2 to TRBJ2-5; TRBD1 matches at 7 bases. This CDR3 spans 15 amino acids. V was pared by 1 base and J by 4 bases, with 6 bases of the junction left unmatched. CDR1 and CDR2 (germline): SGHAT, FQNNGV. CDR3 DNA sequence: TGTGCCAGCAGCTTAGGTCAGGGGGAGAGAGAGACCCAGTACTTC. This translates into CASSLGQGERETQYF. Combining the CDR3 with reference TRBV11-2 and TRBJ2-5 gives the whole variable domain EAGVAQSPRYKIIEKRQSVAFWCNPISGHATLYWYQQILGQGPKLLIQFQNNGVVDDSQLPKDRFSAERLKGVDSTLKIQPAKLEDSAVYLCASSLGQGERETQYFGPGTRLLVL.